Listed below are T cell receptor beta chains from one sample, sequenced in a study of blood T cells in healthy people across ages. TCRdb passed the 5' RACE reads through MiXCR, listing each CDR3 protein once. The table has 1.5 million to 2 million distinct CDR3 sequences, roughly 32% seen once. The sample taken for sequencing was blood. These receptors all come from a young woman in good health. Both conserved end residues are trimmed from each CDR3.

cdr3_length v_call cdr3_aa
13 TRBV5-5 ASRATGDSNQPQH
13 TRBV6-1 ASIDGRKGNQPQH
14 TRBV9 ASTETSGRAGETQY
13 TRBV12-3/TRBV12-4 ASSPPGASFNEQF
13 TRBV15 ATSRDTGYPYGYT
11 TRBV5-1 ASSSGEDYGYT
13 TRBV9 ASSGALADNYGYT
12 TRBV7-2 ASSFRDAYNEQF
11 TRBV7-2 ASSKRGRDTQY
13 TRBV29-1 SVEWGGKYTGELF
15 TRBV19 ASSRRQGEVSCYGYT
16 TRBV9 ASSVDAHRMGSYNEQF
13 TRBV27 ASSPVDRGNQPQH
11 TRBV7-2 ASSSRDSFKAF
14 TRBV29-1 SVEEGVLRRGNEQF
13 TRBV6-6 ASSYSNAGESPLH
10 TRBV20-1 SANAGDYEQY
14 TRBV6-1 ASGKLGQGANYGYT
13 TRBV20-1 SARESGSGTDTQY
14 TRBV20-1 SARGTSGRYQETQY